The 30 T cell receptor beta chains reported below all come from one sample, sequenced in a study of T-cell reconstitution after alpha-beta-depleted transplantation in children. The authors prepared the TCRbeta library with unique molecular identifiers. TCRdb used MiXCR to reprocess the PCR reads, holding one entry per CDR3 protein. The table lists 500,000 or so distinct CDR3 sequences, 30% to 35% of them singletons, with 2% to 3% in the top ten. The specimen was PBMCs from the stem cell graft donor, collected from the stem cell graft. Receptor source: a human donor who donated a stem cell graft to a child with aplastic anemia.

The chain has TRBV12-3 or TRBV12-4 and TRBJ2-5; D assignment may be TRBD1 or TRBD2 (5 bases each). Deletions cut 5 bases from V and 4 bases from J, with 14 bases between. The length of the CDR3 is 14 residues. This chain's CDR3 is CASSHSPGTETQYF. The CDR3 bases are TGTGCCAGCAGTCACTCTCCAGGGACAGAGACCCAGTACTTC.

This clonotype was counted only a few times. V and J are TRBV14 and TRBJ2-5; 7 nucleotides line up with TRBD1. From germline, CDR1 is SGHDN and CDR2 FVKESK. The CDR3 has 13 amino acids. V dropped 7 bases and J dropped 2; count of bases not matched to a gene: 4. This chain's CDR3 is CASMTTGQETQYF. CDR3 sequence (DNA): TGTGCCAGCATGACGACAGGGCAAGAGACCCAGTACTTC. The whole variable domain, filled in from reference TRBV14 and TRBJ2-5, reads EAGVTQFPSHSVIEKGQTVTLRCDPISGHDNLYWYRRVMGKEIKFLLHFVKESKQDESGMPNNRFLAERTGGTYSTLKVQPAELEDSGVYFCASMTTGQETQYFGPGTRLLVL.

The chain has TRBV20-1 and TRBJ2-3; D might be TRBD1 (5 bases). Trimming took 5 bases from V and 1 from J, leaving 16 bases between them. The CDR3 extends over 15 amino acids. Germline-derived CDR1 and CDR2 are DFQATT and SNEGSKA (reference sequence). DNA of the CDR3: TGCAGTGCTTGCCACAGGACACAAGGCACAGATACGCAGTATTTT. Translation gives CSACHRTQGTDTQYF.

This clonotype turned up a few times. The DNA for the CDR3 is TGTGCCAGCAGCTTTGACAGGGGAGCGGTAGATACGCAGTATTTT. Translated: CASSFDRGAVDTQYF. This chain joins TRBV11-3 and TRBJ2-3; 8 nucleotides agree with TRBD1. Germline assignment: CDR1 SGHNT and CDR2 YENEEA. V was pared by 3 bases and J by 5 bases, with 7 bases of the junction left unmatched. This CDR3 comprises 15 residues.

This chain uses TRBV5-6 with TRBJ2-5; D not resolved. This CDR3 has 15 residues. V lost 2 bases to trimming and J lost 1 base, with 12 bases between them. CDR1 is SGHDT and CDR2 is YYEEEE in the germline V gene. CDR3 residues: CASSLTEFSQETQYF. CDR3 coding DNA: TGTGCCAGCAGCTTAACAGAGTTCTCCCAAGAGACCCAGTACTTC. Using reference TRBV5-6 and TRBJ2-5 for the parts outside the CDR3, the full variable domain is DAGVTQSPTHLIKTRGQQVTLRCSPKSGHDTVSWYQQALGQGPQFIFQYYEEEERQRGNFPDRFSGHQFPNYSSELNVNALLLGDSALYLCASSLTEFSQETQYFGPGTRLLVL.

This chain connects TRBV28 to TRBJ2-5; TRBD1 aligns across 7 bases. The CDR3 runs to 13 residues. Germline V gives CDR1 MDHEN, CDR2 SYDVKM. After removal of 6 bases from V and 5 bases from J, the junction contained 6 bases not matched to a gene. The chain's CDR3 is CASSDRVRETQYF. CDR3 DNA sequence: TGTGCCAGCAGCGACAGGGTTAGGGAGACCCAGTACTTC.

The chain joins TRBV29-1 to TRBJ1-1; D is undetermined. V gave up 5 bases and J gave up 3 bases, with 4 bases separating them. The germline V gene encodes CDR1 SQVTM and CDR2 ANQGSEA. The CDR3 has 10 amino acids. In DNA form, the CDR3 reads TGCAGCGTTCGGGACACTGAAGCTTTCTTT. This gives the protein CSVRDTEAFF.

This clonotype has more than one count but fewer than ten. The rearrangement links TRBV11-2 to TRBJ2-1, with D maybe TRBD2 (5 bases). CDR1 is SGHAT and CDR2 is FQNNGV in the germline V gene. The CDR3 runs 17 residues. Trimming stripped 4 bases from V and 5 bases from J, with 21 bases between. The CDR3 sequence: CASSYPGIDSSHNEQFF. Written as DNA, the CDR3 is TGTGCCAGCAGCTATCCGGGAATAGACTCTTCCCACAATGAGCAGTTCTTC.

The V and J genes are TRBV15 and TRBJ2-1, with 10 nucleotides matching TRBD1. V shed 0 bases and J 1 base; nucleotides not matched to a gene: 3. The CDR3 sequence is 17 residues long. Germline lookup yields CDR1 LNHNV and CDR2 YYDKDF (reference sequence). This CDR3 reads CATSRDRGQGSYNEQFF. The CDR3 region has the DNA TGTGCCACCAGCAGAGATAGGGGACAGGGGTCCTACAATGAGCAGTTCTTC. Looking up the rest from reference TRBV15 and TRBJ2-1 gives the full variable domain: DAMVIQNPRYQVTQFGKPVTLSCSQTLNHNVMYWYQQKSSQAPKLLFHYYDKDFNNEADTPDNFQSRRPNTSFCFLDIRSPGLGDTAMYLCATSRDRGQGSYNEQFFGPGTRLTVL.

This clonotype appeared a single time. The rearrangement joins TRBV11-1 to TRBJ2-2, with 9 bases identical to TRBD1. J gave up 4 bases and V 5 bases, and 2 bases lay outside the gene matches. This CDR3 has 14 residues. The germline gives CDR1 SGHAT, CDR2 FQDESV (reference sequence). The DNA for the CDR3 is TGTGCCAGCAGCACGGGACAGGGCACCGGGGAGCTGTTTTTT. This gives the protein CASSTGQGTGELFF.

The J gene is TRBJ1-1, the V gene TRBV4-3; 8 bases agree with TRBD1. Germline V CDR1 and CDR2: LGHNA, YSLEER. The CDR3 runs to 14 residues. Trimming removed 0 bases from V and 10 bases from J; junction bases left unmatched: 7. The CDR3: CASSQEQRQGRAFF. The CDR3 region has the DNA TGCGCCAGCAGCCAAGAACAGCGACAGGGGCGAGCTTTCTTT.

This clonotype was observed a few times. This chain links TRBV20-1 with TRBJ1-1, with 7 nucleotides matching TRBD1. This CDR3 has 13 residues. V trimming: 3 bases; J trimming: 1 base; junction bases outside the gene matches: 2. CDR1 DFQATT and CDR2 SNEGSKA come from the germline V gene (reference sequence). DNA of the CDR3: TGCAGTGCTAGGCCAGGGGGGAACACTGAAGCTTTCTTT. Translated: CSARPGGNTEAFF.

The V gene is TRBV4-3, the J gene TRBJ2-5; 7 bases are a match to TRBD2. Germline lookup yields CDR1 LGHNA and CDR2 YSLEER. V shed 1 base, J shed 5 bases, and the junction held 16 bases outside the gene matches. The CDR3 runs 18 residues. The CDR3 DNA sequence: TGCGCCAGCAGCCAAGCAAGCGGTAGCGGGTCAATCGGGGAGACCCAGTACTTC. This codes for CASSQASGSGSIGETQYF.

V is TRBV6-1 and J is TRBJ2-7; 9 positions agree with TRBD1. Per germline, CDR1 MNHNS and CDR2 SASEGT. CDR3 length equals 15 residues. The J segment lost 1 base and the V segment lost 7 bases, leaving 8 bases of the junction unmatched. The CDR3 spells CASKRGQGLSYEQYV. CDR3 nucleotides: TGTGCCAGCAAAAGGGGACAGGGACTTTCCTACGAGCAGTACGTC.

This rearrangement joins TRBV5-1 to TRBJ2-1; TRBD2 agrees at 7 bases. The CDR3 spans 13 residues. Per the germline V gene, CDR1 is SGHRS and CDR2 is YFSETQ. V lost 7 bases, J lost 8 bases, and 9 bases stayed unmatched. CDR3 sequence: CASSPGGVDEQFF. The CDR3 DNA is TGCGCCAGCTCCCCGGGGGGAGTCGATGAGCAGTTCTTC.

This clonotype has more than one count but fewer than ten. The chain has TRBV30 and TRBJ2-3, with 7 bases matching TRBD1. The CDR3 is made up of 14 amino acids. Germline CDR1 is GTSNPN and CDR2 is SVGIG (reference sequence). J was trimmed by 1 base and V by 3 bases; bases with no gene match: 4. CDR3 in amino acids: CAWRYRGRTDTQYF. In nucleotides, the CDR3 is TGTGCCTGGAGGTACAGGGGCCGCACAGATACGCAGTATTTT.

V usage is TRBV25-1 and J usage is TRBJ1-6; maybe TRBD1 (6 bases). With 1 base removed from V and 0 bases from J, the gap between germline ends came to 16 bases. In germline, CDR1 is MGHDK, CDR2 SYGVNS. This CDR3 spans 19 amino acids. The CDR3 protein is CASSEWGGRKSSYNSPLHF. The CDR3 DNA follows: TGTGCCAGCAGTGAATGGGGGGGGCGGAAAAGCTCCTATAATTCACCCCTCCACTTT.

A few counts support this clonotype. The genes are TRBV20-1 and TRBJ2-3, with 7 bases lining up with TRBD2. V lost 4 bases, J lost 5 bases, and 6 bases stayed unmatched. This CDR3 is 13 amino acids long. Per germline, CDR1 DFQATT and CDR2 SNEGSKA (reference sequence). The CDR3 sequence: CSATLGGRDTQYF. CDR3 bases: TGCAGTGCTACTCTCGGGGGGAGAGATACGCAGTATTTT.

This clonotype showed up just a few times. This chain uses TRBV7-9 with TRBJ1-2; D unresolved. V lost 5 bases and J lost 8, with 15 bases in between. This CDR3 comprises 13 residues. The germline V gene encodes CDR1 SEHNR and CDR2 FQNEAQ (reference sequence). In DNA, the CDR3 is TGTGCCAGCAGCCGGGCGGCACTACGGGGCTACACCTTC. This codes for CASSRAALRGYTF.

The chain employs TRBV6-2 or TRBV6-3 and TRBJ1-3; maybe TRBD1 (5 bases). Trimming took off 4 bases at V and 0 bases at J, with 10 bases between the two ends. The CDR3 is 15 residues long. Looked up from germline, CDR1 is MNHEY and CDR2 is SVGEGT. CDR3 in DNA: TGTGCCAGCAGTTCGGGACGGTCCTCTGGAAACACCATATATTTT. Translation gives CASSSGRSSGNTIYF.

This chain joins TRBV5-1 and TRBJ2-7; D perhaps matches TRBD2 (6 bases). Trimming cost V 0 bases and J 4 bases, with 8 bases left between them. The CDR3 has 13 amino acids. Looked up from germline, CDR1 is SGHRS and CDR2 is YFSETQ. CDR3 loop: CASSLGGDYEQYV. The CDR3 bases are TGCGCCAGCAGCTTGGGGGGGGATTACGAGCAGTACGTC.

This clonotype was picked up a small number of times. The CDR3 sequence: CSAYRGEAFF. In nucleotides, the CDR3 is TGCAGCGCATACAGGGGTGAAGCTTTCTTT. The V and J genes are TRBV29-1 and TRBJ1-1; 7 positions match TRBD1. The CDR3 has 10 residues. Trimming cost V 7 bases and J 7 bases; bases outside gene matches: 3. The V gene's germline CDR1 is SQVTM and CDR2 ANQGSEA.

This chain joins TRBV7-2 and TRBJ2-7; D uncertain. CDR3 length: 15 amino acids. V dropped 5 bases and J dropped 0 bases, with 14 bases sitting between them. Germline lookup yields CDR1 SGHTA and CDR2 FQGNSA. The CDR3 region is CASSPGIHTSYEQYF. The CDR3 coding sequence is TGTGCCAGCAGCCCTGGGATTCATACCTCCTACGAGCAGTACTTC.

This clonotype came up a few times. The chain is built from TRBV30 and TRBJ2-1; 9 nucleotides align to TRBD1. Trimming at V came to 1 base and at J to 4 bases, leaving 2 bases not matched to a gene. This CDR3 has 14 residues. Germline CDR1 is GTSNPN and CDR2 is SVGIG (reference sequence). In DNA form, the CDR3 reads TGTGCCTGGAGTGCGGGGACAGGGTACAATGAGCAGTTCTTC. Translation: CAWSAGTGYNEQFF.

The rearrangement links TRBV20-1 to TRBJ2-1; D remains unclear. The V gene's germline CDR1 is DFQATT and CDR2 SNEGSKA (reference sequence). CDR3 length equals 13 residues. V lost 2 bases, J lost 6 bases, and 11 bases lay in between. CDR3 sequence: CSARTPPGNEQFF. The CDR3, as DNA: TGCAGTGCTAGAACCCCCCCGGGCAATGAGCAGTTCTTC.

The rearrangement links TRBV20-1 to TRBJ1-5, with D tentatively TRBD1 (5 bases). Germline V lookup: CDR1 DFQATT, CDR2 SNEGSKA (reference sequence). The CDR3 has 15 amino acids. Trimming removed 2 bases at V and 3 bases at J, with 14 bases between. For the CDR3, the DNA is TGCAGTGCTAGACAGGGAGTACAGATCAATCAGCCCCAGCATTTT. It specifies CSARQGVQINQPQHF.

This clonotype showed up just a few times. This chain connects TRBV15 to TRBJ1-3; D remains ambiguous. The ends were cut back, 5 bases at V and 0 bases at J, with 11 bases in the middle. This CDR3 comprises 15 residues. CDR1 and CDR2 (germline): LNHNV, YYDKDF (reference sequence). This CDR3 is CATSVGRFSGNTIYF. Written as DNA, the CDR3 is TGTGCCACCAGCGTCGGCAGGTTCTCTGGAAACACCATATATTTT. The full variable domain, rest sourced from reference TRBV15 and TRBJ1-3, is DAMVIQNPRYQVTQFGKPVTLSCSQTLNHNVMYWYQQKSSQAPKLLFHYYDKDFNNEADTPDNFQSRRPNTSFCFLDIRSPGLGDTAMYLCATSVGRFSGNTIYFGEGSWLTVV.

A single count supports this clonotype. As DNA, the CDR3 is TGTGCCAGTGACCGGCCAGGCGTTGAGACCCAGTACTTC. Residues: CASDRPGVETQYF. V usage is TRBV7-2 and J usage is TRBJ2-5, with D uncertain. Germline V gene sequence: CDR1 SGHTA, CDR2 FQGNSA. With 9 bases removed from V and 5 bases from J, the gap between germline ends came to 16 bases. The CDR3 length is 13 residues. The complete variable domain, with remaining parts taken from reference TRBV7-2 and TRBJ2-5, reads GAGVSQSPSNKVTEKGKDVELRCDPISGHTALYWYRQSLGQGLEFLIYFQGNSAPDKSGLPSDRFSAERTGGSVSTLTIQRTQQEDSAVYLCASDRPGVETQYFGPGTRLLVL.

The rearrangement uses TRBV20-1 and TRBJ1-1; TRBD1 is a possible D gene (5 bases). This CDR3 region has 15 residues. The germline V and J ends were trimmed by 0 bases and 1 base, with 12 bases remaining between them. Germline CDR1 and CDR2: DFQATT and SNEGSKA (reference sequence). CDR3 sequence: CSARDHWGWNTEAFF. DNA for the CDR3: TGCAGTGCTAGAGATCACTGGGGCTGGAACACTGAAGCTTTCTTT.

V and J are TRBV10-2 and TRBJ1-5; D is possibly TRBD1 (5 bases). V dropped 8 bases and J dropped 1 base, with 15 bases sitting between them. The CDR3 runs to 15 residues. In germline, CDR1 is WSHSY, CDR2 SAAADI. The CDR3 region is CASRPPGMSNQPQHF. The CDR3 DNA sequence: TGCGCCAGCCGACCTCCAGGGATGAGCAATCAGCCCCAGCATTTT.